These T cell receptor beta chains were read from a single sample in a study of blood T cells in healthy people across ages. Using its own MiXCR run on the 5' RACE reads, TCRdb lists one record per CDR3 protein. The sample includes more than 900,000 distinct CDR3 sequences, less than 25% of them seen just once. The same sample was also studied in work on T cells of mothers and their children.

Sequenced sample: blood. The receptors shown here come from a girl aged 2-10 years in good health. Each CDR3 is given without its conserved first and last residue. Fields, in order: CDR3 protein, clone size, V gene. For some rows the clone size is stated as once, few or many, or as a class when expanded; others skip it.

ASSLWAGTSRKTQY	NA	TRBV28
AISESTSGGQETQY	NA	TRBV10-3
ASSFQEGNGYT	NA	TRBV11-2
ASTPDRDDYEQY	NA	TRBV12-3/TRBV12-4
ATGRLQETQY	NA	TRBV10-3
ASSPTAKGEKLF	few	TRBV7-9
ASSLSMGTTEAF	NA	TRBV5-1
SARQSPKETQY	NA	TRBV29-1
ASSGREAYNEQF	once	TRBV27
ASSLRGKVYEQY	few	TRBV27
ASSLVSTSGDSGTQY	few	TRBV7-2
ASSLPKTFTGELF	NA	TRBV7-3
ASSQLGLAGNEQF	few	TRBV4-1
ASSQDVSSTEAF	few	TRBV3-1
ASSWTGGEETQY	NA	TRBV5-1
ASSPVDFTDTQY	NA	TRBV28
ASSQKLAGVQETQY	NA	TRBV3-1
SAENKKLAGGRNEQF	NA	TRBV20-1
ASSRDGKGGTDTQY	NA	TRBV4-3
ASRGLQGTQY	NA	TRBV28
ATSREGGKLRTEAF	NA	TRBV15
ASSPQRGPYEQY	NA	TRBV19
SARDQEKDTQY	few	TRBV20-1